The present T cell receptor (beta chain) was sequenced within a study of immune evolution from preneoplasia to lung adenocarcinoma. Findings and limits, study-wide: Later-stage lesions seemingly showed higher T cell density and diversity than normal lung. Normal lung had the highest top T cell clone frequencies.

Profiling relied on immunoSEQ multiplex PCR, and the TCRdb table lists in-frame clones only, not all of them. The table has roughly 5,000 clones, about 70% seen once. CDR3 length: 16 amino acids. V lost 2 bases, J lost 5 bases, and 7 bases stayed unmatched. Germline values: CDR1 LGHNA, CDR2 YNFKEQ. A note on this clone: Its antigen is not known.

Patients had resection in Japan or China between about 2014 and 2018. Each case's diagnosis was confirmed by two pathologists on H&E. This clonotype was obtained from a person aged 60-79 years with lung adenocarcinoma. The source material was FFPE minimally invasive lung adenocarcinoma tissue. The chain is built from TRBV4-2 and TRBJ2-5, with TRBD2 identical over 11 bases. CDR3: CASSQLSGGAGETQYF. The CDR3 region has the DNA TGTGCCAGCAGCCAACTTAGCGGGGGGGCTGGGGAGACCCAGTACTTC.